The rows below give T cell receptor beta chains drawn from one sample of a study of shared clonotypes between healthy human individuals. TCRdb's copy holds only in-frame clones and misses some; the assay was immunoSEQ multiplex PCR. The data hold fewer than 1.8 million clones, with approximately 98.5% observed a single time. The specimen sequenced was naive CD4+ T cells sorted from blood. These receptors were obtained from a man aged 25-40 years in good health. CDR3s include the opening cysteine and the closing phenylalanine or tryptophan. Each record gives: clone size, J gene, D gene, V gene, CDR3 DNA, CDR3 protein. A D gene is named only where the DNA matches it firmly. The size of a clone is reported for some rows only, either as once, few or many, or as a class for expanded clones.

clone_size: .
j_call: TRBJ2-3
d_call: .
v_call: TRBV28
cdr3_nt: TGTGCCAGCAGACTACAGCCTAGCACAGATACGCAGTATTTT
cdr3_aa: CASRLQPSTDTQYF

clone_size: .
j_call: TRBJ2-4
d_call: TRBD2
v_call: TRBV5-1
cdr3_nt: TGCGCCAGCAGCCCGGGGCTGCTAGCGGGAGGCCCGAATGGGGTAGCCAAAAACATTCAGTACTTC
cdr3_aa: CASSPGLLAGGPNGVAKNIQYF

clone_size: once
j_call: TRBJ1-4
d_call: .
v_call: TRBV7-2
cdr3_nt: TGTGCCAGCAATAAGGGAAACGCTAATGAAAAACTGTTTTTT
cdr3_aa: CASNKGNANEKLFF

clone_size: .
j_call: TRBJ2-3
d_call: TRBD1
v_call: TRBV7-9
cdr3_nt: TGTGCCAGCAGCTTAGGTTTTCGGACAGGGGGCACAGATACGCAGTATTTT
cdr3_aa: CASSLGFRTGGTDTQYF

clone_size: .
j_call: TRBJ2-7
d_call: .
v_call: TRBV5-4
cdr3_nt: TGTGCCAGCAGCCTCGCGGGGAGGGAGCAGTACTTC
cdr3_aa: CASSLAGREQYF

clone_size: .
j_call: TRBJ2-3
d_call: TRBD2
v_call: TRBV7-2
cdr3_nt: TGTGCCAGCAGCCAGACTAGCAGAGATACGCAGTATTTT
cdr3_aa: CASSQTSRDTQYF

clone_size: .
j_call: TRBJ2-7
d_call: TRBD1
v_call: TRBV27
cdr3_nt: TGTGCCAGCAGTTTAGTAACAGGGGGCTCCTACGAGCAGTACTTC
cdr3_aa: CASSLVTGGSYEQYF

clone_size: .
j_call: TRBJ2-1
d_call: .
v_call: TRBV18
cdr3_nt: TGTGCCAGCTCACCACTACCGCCGAGCTCCTACAATGAGCAGTTCTTC
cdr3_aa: CASSPLPPSSYNEQFF

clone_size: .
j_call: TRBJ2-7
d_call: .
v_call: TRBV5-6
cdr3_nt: TGTGCCAGCAGGATGGAGGGGAACTCCTACGAGCAGTACTTC
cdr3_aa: CASRMEGNSYEQYF

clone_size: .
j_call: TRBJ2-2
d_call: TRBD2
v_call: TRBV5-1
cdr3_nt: TGCGCCAGCAGACCTCTGGCTAGCGGGAGGGCAATCACCGGGGAGCTGTTTTTT
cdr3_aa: CASRPLASGRAITGELFF

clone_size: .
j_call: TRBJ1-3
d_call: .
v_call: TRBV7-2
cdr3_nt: TGTGCCAGCGCGGCAGGAACTGGAAACACCATATATTTT
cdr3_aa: CASAAGTGNTIYF

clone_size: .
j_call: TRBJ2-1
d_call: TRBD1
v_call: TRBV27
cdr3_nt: TGTGCCAGCAGTTCCCGACAGGGGTGGCCTTACAATGAGCAGTTCTTC
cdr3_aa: CASSSRQGWPYNEQFF

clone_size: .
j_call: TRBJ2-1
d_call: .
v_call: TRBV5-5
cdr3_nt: TGTGCCAGCAGCTTGAGGGACATCAATGAGCAGTTCTTC
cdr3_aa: CASSLRDINEQFF

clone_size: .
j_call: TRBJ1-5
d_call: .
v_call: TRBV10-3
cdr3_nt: TGTGCCATCAGTAAGGACCAGAATCAGCCCCAGCATTTT
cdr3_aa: CAISKDQNQPQHF

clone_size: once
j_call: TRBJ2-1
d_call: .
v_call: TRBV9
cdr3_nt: TGTGCCAGCAGCGTCACAGTGGGACTGATCTACAATGAGCAGTTCTTC
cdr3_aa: CASSVTVGLIYNEQFF

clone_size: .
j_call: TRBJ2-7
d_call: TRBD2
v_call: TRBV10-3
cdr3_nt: TGTGCCATCAGTGAGTCGGGGACTAGCGGGGGAATATACGAGCAGTACTTC
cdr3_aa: CAISESGTSGGIYEQYF

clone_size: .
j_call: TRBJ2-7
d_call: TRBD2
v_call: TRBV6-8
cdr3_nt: TGTGCCACAGACGGGAGGTTCGAGCAGTACTTC
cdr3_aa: CATDGRFEQYF